This record concerns one TCR beta chain sequence. Which antigen it targets is not known. Within one base of it there is no much larger clone, and no base qualities were kept. V loses 10 bases at its end and J loses 8 bases; junction bases beyond the gene matches: 3. CDR3 length: 12 amino acids, cysteine to phenylalanine. The CDR3 DNA has 36 bases and is translated from base 1. CDR1 and CDR2 are drawn from the germline V gene: SNHLY, FYNNEI. The data originate from a study of T cell changes during pregnancy in multiple sclerosis (dated by TCRdb to the late 2010s). In terms of the full investigation: The study examined how the T cell repertoire changed over the course of pregnancy in women with multiple sclerosis.

Libraries were built with the immunoSEQ multiplex PCR assay. This is the immuneACCESS table as TCRdb keeps it, with only in-frame sequences that have V and J called. A part of the clones is gone; compared with another copy, unresolved V genes explain less than half, and the rest is unexplained. The sample profile shows about 57,000 clones; under 95% of them were found once. Of the sample, 3% to 4% falls within the top ten clones. The chain links TRBV2 with TRBJ1-6, and TRBD1 aligns with 9 junction nucleotides. The sequence came from a female donor in good health, enrolled as a control in a pregnancy study. The sample here was peripheral blood, taken after pregnancy. The CDR3 protein sequence reads: CAKRTGDSPLHF. The DNA reads as follows: TGTGCCAAAAGGACAGGGGATTCACCCCTCCACTTT.